Listed below are T cell receptor beta chains from one sample, sequenced in a study of vaccination and CD4 T cells after COVID-19. Each CDR3 protein gets one entry after TCRdb re-called the PCR reads with MiXCR. The sample yields more than 9,500 distinct CDR3 sequences, 45% to 60% seen once. These receptors' antigens are unknown. The sequenced sample was CD4+ T cells from blood, cultured in vitro. The origin of the receptors is a human donor who had recovered from COVID-19. Each CDR3 is given with its conserved first and last residue. The order of the fields is D gene, V gene, J gene, clone size, CDR3 protein, CDR3 DNA. D genes are given only for firm matches. For some rows the clone size is stated as once, few or many, or as a class when expanded; others skip it.

TRBD2,TRBV11-2,TRBJ2-3,NA,CASSFSGSTDTQYF,TGTGCCAGCAGCTTTAGCGGGAGCACAGATACGCAGTATTTT
NA,TRBV4-3,TRBJ2-3,few,CASSQDVRHTDTQYF,TGCGCCAGCAGCCAAGACGTCAGGCACACAGATACGCAGTATTTT
NA,TRBV6-2/TRBV6-3,TRBJ1-5,few,CASSSPGHNQPQHF,TGTGCCAGCAGCTCTCCGGGCCACAATCAGCCCCAGCATTTT
TRBD2,TRBV6-1,TRBJ2-5,NA,CASSVTRGGQETQYF,TGTGCCAGCAGTGTAACCCGGGGGGGTCAAGAGACCCAGTACTTC
NA,TRBV20-1,TRBJ2-1,NA,CSASAVDNEQFF,TGCAGTGCTTCGGCGGTTGACAATGAGCAGTTCTTC
TRBD1,TRBV27,TRBJ2-2,NA,CASSRDRATGELFF,TGTGCCAGCAGCCGGGACAGGGCCACCGGGGAGCTGTTTTTT
NA,TRBV20-1,TRBJ1-5,NA,CSASRGRINQPQHF,TGCAGTGCTAGCCGCGGCAGGATCAATCAGCCCCAGCATTTT
NA,TRBV7-8,TRBJ1-1,NA,CASSLAQWAGMAAFF,TGTGCCAGCAGCTTAGCGCAATGGGCAGGGATGGCAGCTTTCTTT
TRBD1,TRBV6-5,TRBJ2-3,NA,CASSYGPPGQQTDTQYF,TGTGCCAGCAGTTATGGACCGCCGGGACAGCAGACAGATACGCAGTATTTT
TRBD1,TRBV6-2/TRBV6-3,TRBJ2-4,few,CASSYWGTGGSAKNIQYF,TGTGCCAGCAGTTACTGGGGCACAGGGGGCAGTGCCAAAAACATTCAGTACTTC
TRBD2,TRBV7-9,TRBJ2-5,few,CASSFGLAETQYF,TGTGCCAGCAGCTTCGGACTAGCCGAGACCCAGTACTTC
TRBD2,TRBV7-2,TRBJ2-3,NA,CASSLFGGASGSADTQYF,TGTGCCAGCAGCTTATTTGGGGGGGCTAGCGGGAGTGCAGATACGCAGTATTTT
NA,TRBV7-3,TRBJ1-5,NA,CASSLRGPGGHNQPQHF,TGTGCCAGCAGCTTAAGGGGGCCCGGGGGACACAATCAGCCCCAGCATTTT
NA,TRBV7-9,TRBJ2-7,NA,CASSLGAYEQYF,TGTGCCAGCAGCTTGGGGGCCTACGAGCAGTACTTC
TRBD1,TRBV7-7,TRBJ2-5,NA,CASSLAAGGFETQYF,TGTGCTAGCAGCTTAGCGGCAGGGGGCTTTGAGACCCAGTACTTC
TRBD2,TRBV18,TRBJ2-4,NA,CASSPPTSGLAKNIQYF,TGTGCCAGCTCACCACCCACTAGCGGGTTAGCCAAAAACATTCAGTACTTC
TRBD1,TRBV12-3/TRBV12-4,TRBJ1-1,NA,CASSLGSGTVLNTEAFF,TGTGCCAGCAGTTTAGGTAGCGGGACAGTACTGAACACTGAAGCTTTCTTT
NA,TRBV28,TRBJ1-3,NA,CASSFGGSGNTIYF,TGTGCCAGCAGTTTCGGGGGCTCTGGAAACACCATATATTTT
NA,TRBV2,TRBJ1-5,NA,CASSYSRSYQPQHF,TGTGCCAGCAGTTATAGTCGGAGTTATCAGCCCCAGCATTTT
NA,TRBV7-9,TRBJ2-7,NA,CASSSIHIGQYF,TGTGCCAGCAGCAGTATACATATCGGGCAGTACTTC
TRBD2,TRBV6-2/TRBV6-3,TRBJ2-5,NA,CSSGVSKTQYF,TGTTCGAGCGGGGTCTCGAAGACCCAGTACTTC
TRBD1,TRBV20-1,TRBJ1-1,NA,CSARGDRGTFEAFF,TGCAGTGCTAGGGGGGACAGAGGGACCTTTGAAGCTTTCTTT
NA,TRBV27,TRBJ2-7,NA,CASSFLGGEQYF,TGTGCCAGCAGTTTCCTGGGTGGCGAGCAGTACTTC
TRBD1,TRBV6-1,TRBJ1-2,NA,CASQGRGQAYYGYTF,TGTGCCAGCCAAGGCCGAGGACAGGCCTACTATGGCTACACCTTC
NA,TRBV7-2,TRBJ2-3,NA,CASSWKGRDTDTQYF,TGTGCCAGCAGCTGGAAAGGGAGAGACACAGATACGCAGTATTTT
NA,TRBV24-1,TRBJ1-5,NA,CATSESYRDNQPQHF,TGTGCCACCAGTGAATCCTACAGGGACAATCAGCCCCAGCATTTT
NA,TRBV9,TRBJ1-2,NA,CASSVMTSYGYTF,TGTGCCAGCAGCGTAATGACGTCCTATGGCTACACCTTC
NA,TRBV10-3,TRBJ1-1,NA,CAIRVGQGTEAFF,TGTGCCATCAGGGTAGGGCAGGGAACTGAAGCTTTCTTT
TRBD2,TRBV27,TRBJ2-1,NA,CASSQGTSGYSNEQFF,TGTGCCAGCAGTCAGGGGACTAGCGGGTATAGTAATGAGCAGTTCTTC
TRBD1,TRBV7-3,TRBJ2-7,NA,CASSPGGSYEQYF,TGTGCCAGCAGCCCAGGGGGCAGCTACGAGCAGTACTTC
NA,TRBV7-2,TRBJ1-1,few,CASGQLSQGSAFF,TGTGCCAGCGGACAACTTTCCCAGGGCTCGGCTTTCTTT
NA,TRBV11-3,TRBJ2-5,few,CASSPRSGLGETQYF,TGTGCCAGCAGCCCTAGGTCCGGGTTGGGTGAGACCCAGTACTTC
NA,TRBV6-2/TRBV6-3,TRBJ2-7,NA,CASRSWTVSSYEQYF,TGTGCCAGCCGCTCGTGGACAGTAAGCTCCTACGAGCAGTACTTC
TRBD1,TRBV11-2,TRBJ2-3,NA,CASSHRIGGGTDTQYF,TGTGCCAGCAGCCATCGGATAGGGGGCGGCACAGATACGCAGTATTTT
NA,TRBV6-1,TRBJ1-1,NA,CASRYNRGPETEAFF,TGTGCCAGCAGGTATAACCGGGGGCCGGAGACTGAAGCTTTCTTT